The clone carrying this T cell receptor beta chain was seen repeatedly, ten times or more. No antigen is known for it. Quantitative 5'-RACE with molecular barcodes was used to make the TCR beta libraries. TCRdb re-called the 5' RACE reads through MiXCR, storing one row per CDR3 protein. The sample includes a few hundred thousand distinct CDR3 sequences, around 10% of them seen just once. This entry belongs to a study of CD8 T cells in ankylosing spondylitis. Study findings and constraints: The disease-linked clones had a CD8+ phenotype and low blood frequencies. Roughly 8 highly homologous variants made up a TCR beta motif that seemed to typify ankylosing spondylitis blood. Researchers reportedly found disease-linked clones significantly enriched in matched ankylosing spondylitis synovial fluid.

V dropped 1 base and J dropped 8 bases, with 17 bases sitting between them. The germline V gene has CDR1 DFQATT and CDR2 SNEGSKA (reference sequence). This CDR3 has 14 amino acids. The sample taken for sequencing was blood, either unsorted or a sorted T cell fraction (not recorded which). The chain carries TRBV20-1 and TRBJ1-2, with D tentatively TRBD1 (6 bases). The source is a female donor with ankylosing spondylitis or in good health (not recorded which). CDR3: CSARASGAMDGYTF. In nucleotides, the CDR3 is TGCAGTGCTAGAGCTTCGGGGGCGATGGACGGCTACACCTTC.